Below, 13 T cell receptor beta chains from the same sample are listed, as sequenced in a study of T cell responses to AZD1222 COVID-19 vaccine. Sequencing used immunoSEQ multiplex PCR; TCRdb keeps in-frame clones, though not all of them. In the table there are some 120,000 clones, roughly nine tenths of which are singletons. The sample was peripheral blood, taken 28 days after the second AZD1222 dose. These receptors were collected from an adult who received the AZD1222 COVID-19 vaccine.

In this sample, this clone turned up once. The chain joins TRBV19 to TRBJ2-5; 7 bases line up with TRBD1. J gave up 5 bases and V 5 bases, and 17 bases lay outside the gene matches. The CDR3 has 17 residues. CDR1 and CDR2 (germline): LNHDA, SQIVND (reference sequence). The CDR3: CASSSGTAALFQETQYF. In DNA form, the CDR3 reads TGTGCCAGTAGTTCCGGGACAGCAGCTCTCTTCCAGGAGACCCAGTACTTC.

The CDR3 coding sequence is TGCAGTGCTCTTACAGGGGATGGCTACACCTTC. Its translation is CSALTGDGYTF. The rearrangement links TRBV20-1 to TRBJ1-2; TRBD1 matches 7 bases. Germline V lookup: CDR1 DFQATT, CDR2 SNEGSKA (reference sequence). CDR3 length: 11 residues. V lost 5 bases, J lost 6 bases, and 3 bases stayed unmatched.

The chain has TRBV7-9 and TRBJ1-2; D gene ambiguous. V was trimmed by 5 bases and J by 7 bases, leaving 11 bases between them. The CDR3 is 12 residues long. Germline V gene lookup returns CDR1 SEHNR and CDR2 FQNEAQ (reference sequence). CDR3 sequence: CASSRDAGGYTF. The CDR3 nucleotides read TGTGCCAGCAGCCGCGACGCAGGTGGCTACACCTTC.

The chain is built from TRBV5-1 and TRBJ1-5; D unresolved. Trimming left V 2 bases short and J 0 bases short, with 12 bases between. The V gene's germline CDR1 is SGHRS and CDR2 YFSETQ. This CDR3 spans 16 amino acids. CDR3 DNA: TGCGCCAGCAGCTTAAACCCAGGTTATAGCAATCAGCCCCAGCATTTT. It encodes CASSLNPGYSNQPQHF.

CDR3 coding DNA: TGTGCCAGCAGTTCCTTAGGAGGACAGATCATGAACACTGAAGCTTTCTTT. Protein: CASSSLGGQIMNTEAFF. The chain couples TRBV27 to TRBJ1-1; a possible D gene is TRBD1 (6 bases). This CDR3 region has 17 residues. V lost 4 bases, J lost 0 bases, and 18 bases lay in between. Germline V CDR1 and CDR2: MNHEY, SMNVEV (reference sequence).

This chain joins TRBV7-2 and TRBJ2-1, with TRBD1 identical over 10 bases. J gave up 4 bases and V 5 bases, and 11 bases lay outside the gene matches. CDR3 size: 17 residues. The germline V gene encodes CDR1 SGHTA and CDR2 FQGNSA. The CDR3 protein is CASSPNPTGGSYNEQFF. The CDR3 region has the DNA TGTGCCAGCAGCCCAAACCCGACAGGGGGCTCTTACAATGAGCAGTTCTTC.

The V and J genes are TRBV6-5 and TRBJ1-2, with 8 bases fitting TRBD1. The length of the CDR3 is 13 residues. Germline V CDR1 and CDR2: MNHEY, SVGAGI. The V segment lost 6 bases and the J segment 7 bases; nucleotides outside the gene matches: 7. The CDR3 region has the DNA TGTGCCAGCAGACGGACAGGGAACAGTGGCTACACCTTC. It translates to CASRRTGNSGYTF.

V gene TRBV10-2 combines with J gene TRBJ1-1; D unclear. The germline V and J ends were trimmed by 2 bases and 9 bases, with 7 bases remaining between them. The CDR3 spans 11 residues. Germline V lookup: CDR1 WSHSY, CDR2 SAAADI. Here the CDR3 reads CASSETEQAFF. As DNA, the CDR3 is TGCGCCAGCAGTGAGACAGAGCAAGCTTTCTTT.

CDR3 coding DNA: TGTGCCAGTAGTACGGATCACCAGGGCCTACCCAATCAGCCCCAGCATTTT. Amino acids: CASSTDHQGLPNQPQHF. This rearrangement joins TRBV19 to TRBJ1-5, with D possibly TRBD1 on 5 matching bases. Germline V gene lookup returns CDR1 LNHDA and CDR2 SQIVND (reference sequence). The CDR3 totals 17 residues. V lost 4 bases and J lost 3, with 19 bases in between. Complete variable domain (other parts from reference TRBV19 and TRBJ1-5): DGGITQSPKYLFRKEGQNVTLSCEQNLNHDAMYWYRQDPGQGLRLIYYSQIVNDFQKGDIAEGYSVSREKKESFPLTVTSAQKNPTAFYLCASSTDHQGLPNQPQHFGDGTRLSIL.

The V and J genes are TRBV7-2 and TRBJ1-2; the match to TRBD1 covers 9 bases. The junction had 5 bases not matched to a gene; V was cut back by 5 bases and J by 1 base. The CDR3 runs to 15 residues. Per germline, CDR1 SGHTA and CDR2 FQGNSA. CDR3 loop: CASSPTGGFNYGYTF. CDR3 in DNA: TGTGCCAGCAGCCCTACAGGGGGCTTTAACTATGGCTACACCTTC.

The chain carries TRBV11-2 and TRBJ1-1, with D possibly matching TRBD1 (5 bases). Germline V CDR1 and CDR2: SGHAT, FQNNGV. Deletions cut 8 bases from V and 4 bases from J, with 11 bases between. The CDR3 covers 12 residues. The CDR3 DNA is TGTGCCAGCGGGGCTCGGGGCACTGAAGCTTTCTTT. It yields the protein CASGARGTEAFF.

This chain connects TRBV27 to TRBJ2-5; D remains ambiguous. CDR1 MNHEY and CDR2 SMNVEV come from the germline V gene (reference sequence). Trimming removed 4 bases at V and 5 bases at J, with 17 bases between. CDR3 length: 15 residues. As DNA, the CDR3 is TGTGCCAGCAGTTCGTCCGGGCCTGGGTTCGAGACCCAGTACTTC. Its translation: CASSSSGPGFETQYF.

This sequence joins TRBV7-2 and TRBJ1-2; D call uncertain. The length of the CDR3 is 12 residues. V lost 0 bases and J lost 7, with 6 bases in between. Germline V gene sequence: CDR1 SGHTA, CDR2 FQGNSA. CDR3 protein: CASSLARPGYTF. The DNA for the CDR3 is TGTGCCAGCAGCTTAGCGCGTCCTGGCTACACCTTC.